The 22 T cell receptor beta chains below come from one sample, sequenced in a study of breast tumors, draining lymph nodes, adjacent tissues listed by TCRdb under 2016. The library was produced with multiplex PCR. Sequencing was performed on an Illumina HiSeq 2000. Using fastp trimming at Q25 and MiXCR clonotype assembly, TCRdb reanalyzed the public sequencing data and kept in-frame beta chains. Merged by CDR3 protein, the rows form single entries marked with the most common genes and DNA. The sample table holds about 14,000 distinct CDR3 sequences, of which around three fifths were seen once. The ten biggest clones cover under 35% of the sample. The sample consisted of tumor-adjacent breast tissue. The receptor set was obtained from a female donor with breast cancer. Some clones in this sample may be carry-over from other donors' samples.

The chain is built from TRBV2 and TRBJ1-6; D not resolved. V was pared by 4 bases and J by 8 bases, with 9 bases between. Germline V lookup: CDR1 SNHLY, CDR2 FYNNEI. The CDR3 is made up of 13 amino acids. The CDR3 spells CASSVERDSPLHF. In DNA, the CDR3 is TGTGCCAGCAGTGTGGAGAGAGATTCACCCCTCCACTTT.

This clonotype is medium-sized in the sample. V usage is TRBV7-9 and J usage is TRBJ1-3; D gene uncertain. CDR3 length: 16 amino acids. The ends were cut back, 0 bases at V and 3 bases at J, with 12 bases in the middle. Germline V gene sequence: CDR1 SEHNR, CDR2 FQNEAQ (reference sequence). The DNA of the CDR3 is TGTGCCAGCAGCTTAGCGCTGACATCAGATGGAAACACCATATATTTT. It encodes CASSLALTSDGNTIYF. The full variable domain, with the rest looked up from reference TRBV7-9 and TRBJ1-3, is DTGVSQNPRHKITKRGQNVTFRCDPISEHNRLYWYRQTLGQGPEFLTYFQNEAQLEKSRLLSDRFSAERPKGSFSTLEIQRTEQGDSAMYLCASSLALTSDGNTIYFGEGSWLTVV.

The chain recombines TRBV19 with TRBJ2-7, with D possibly being TRBD2 (7 bases). The CDR3 loop spans 15 amino acids. CDR1 is LNHDA, CDR2 SQIVND, per germline (reference sequence). The V gene lost 5 bases and the J gene lost 7 bases, with 21 bases spanning the gap. The chain's CDR3 is CASSARGAGRWEQYF. The CDR3 region has the DNA TGTGCCAGTAGTGCTCGGGGGGCTGGACGGTGGGAGCAGTACTTC.

This chain uses TRBV24-1 with TRBJ2-2; D is perhaps TRBD1 or TRBD2 (5 bases each). Germline CDR1 KGHDR, CDR2 SFDVKD. CDR3 size: 14 residues. The V and J ends lost 4 bases and 6 bases respectively, with 11 bases between them. CDR3 sequence: CATSDSRDAGELFF. Here the CDR3 DNA reads TGTGCCACCAGTGACTCCAGGGACGCCGGGGAGCTGTTTTTT.

This clonotype was counted only a few times. Here the CDR3 DNA reads TGCGCCAGCAGCTTAGGACAGGGGATCAACGAGCAGTACTTC. Protein: CASSLGQGINEQYF. The chain employs TRBV5-1 and TRBJ2-7; the match to TRBD1 covers 9 bases. V shed 2 bases, J shed 5 bases, and the junction held 5 bases outside the gene matches. The CDR3 consists of 14 residues. In germline, CDR1 is SGHRS, CDR2 YFSETQ.

The chain has TRBV9 and TRBJ2-3; 10 bases are a match to TRBD2. This CDR3 contains 15 residues. Germline trimming cut 1 base from V and 5 bases from J; bases unmatched to any gene: 4. Germline lookup yields CDR1 SGDLS and CDR2 YYNGEE. CDR3 protein: CASSVLAGVRDTQYF. The CDR3 DNA reads as TGTGCCAGCAGCGTACTAGCGGGAGTGAGAGATACGCAGTATTTT.

By share of the sample, this clonotype is medium-sized. V and J are TRBV5-1 and TRBJ2-7, with 13 bases fitting TRBD2. V dropped 2 bases and J dropped 0; count of bases not matched to a gene: 2. Germline assignment: CDR1 SGHRS and CDR2 YFSETQ. This CDR3 contains 16 residues. The CDR3: CASSFGTSGDSYEQYF. CDR3 DNA sequence: TGCGCCAGCAGCTTTGGGACTAGCGGGGACTCCTACGAGCAGTACTTC. The whole variable domain, remainder taken from reference TRBV5-1 and TRBJ2-7, is KAGVTQTPRYLIKTRGQQVTLSCSPISGHRSVSWYQQTPGQGLQFLFEYFSETQRNKGNFPGRFSGRQFSNSRSEMNVSTLELGDSALYLCASSFGTSGDSYEQYFGPGTRLTVT.

This clonotype was observed many times. This chain connects TRBV7-3 to TRBJ2-1; 7 bases line up with TRBD1. The CDR3 has 15 amino acids. Germline V gene lookup returns CDR1 SGHTA and CDR2 FQGTGA. With V trimmed by 5 bases and J by 4 bases, 8 bases remained unmatched. This CDR3 reads CASSPRQGRYNEQFF. The DNA for the CDR3 is TGTGCCAGCAGCCCCCGACAGGGTCGTTACAATGAGCAGTTCTTC.

This clonotype was seen at least ten times. This may come from a read error, since a much larger clone is one base off. V gene TRBV5-8 combines with J gene TRBJ1-2; perhaps TRBD1 as D (6 bases). The CDR3 has 17 amino acids. Germline V gene lookup returns CDR1 SGHTS and CDR2 YDEGEE. V lost 0 bases and J 0 bases, leaving 15 bases between the germline ends. The CDR3 DNA reads as TGTGCCAGCAGCTTGGGGACAGCCTGGCAAGCTAACTATGGCTACACCTTC. Translation gives CASSLGTAWQANYGYTF.

This clonotype is labeled large (0.1 to 1%). The chain is built from TRBV19 and TRBJ2-1; tentative D call: TRBD2 (7 bases). Trimming took off 6 bases at V and 8 bases at J, with 20 bases between the two ends. Germline CDR1 is LNHDA and CDR2 is SQIVND (reference sequence). The CDR3 contains 15 residues. The CDR3 loop reads CASSPDSLGGDEQFF. The DNA of the CDR3 is TGTGCCAGTAGCCCGGACAGCCTGGGAGGGGATGAGCAGTTCTTC.

This clonotype was picked up a small number of times. V and J are TRBV7-8 and TRBJ1-6; D gene uncertain. The CDR3 totals 15 residues. Germline CDR1 SGHVS, CDR2 FQNEAQ. V was trimmed by 5 bases and J by 7 bases, leaving 15 bases between them. Here the CDR3 DNA reads TGTGCCAGCAGCCCTTCTGCCAGGAAGAATTCACCCCTCCACTTT. This encodes CASSPSARKNSPLHF.

A remark on this clonotype: At one end, the junction sequence differs from germline, possibly due to a read error. The V call is TRBV10-1, the J call TRBJ2-7; 11 bases line up with TRBD2. Germline CDR1 is WNHNN and CDR2 is SYGVQD (reference sequence). The CDR3 consists of 17 residues. This CDR3 is CASCESVTSGTPYEQYF. In DNA, the CDR3 is TGCGCCAGCTGTGAGTCCGTGACTAGCGGGACCCCCTACGAGCAGTACTTC.

The sample holds one count of this clonotype. V usage is TRBV2 and J usage is TRBJ2-2; D gene unclear. V dropped 3 bases and J dropped 4 bases, with 9 bases sitting between them. There are 14 residues in the CDR3. Germline assignment: CDR1 SNHLY and CDR2 FYNNEI. CDR3 protein: CASSEVQATGELFF. For the CDR3, the DNA is TGTGCCAGCAGTGAGGTTCAGGCCACCGGGGAGCTGTTTTTT. Together with reference TRBV2 and TRBJ2-2, the CDR3 gives the full variable domain: EPEVTQTPSHQVTQMGQEVILRCVPISNHLYFYWYRQILGQKVEFLVSFYNNEISEKSEIFDDQFSVERPDGSNFTLKIRSTKLEDSAMYFCASSEVQATGELFFGEGSRLTVL.

This chain connects TRBV6-1 to TRBJ1-2, with a weak D call TRBD1 (5 bases). Germline assignment: CDR1 MNHNS and CDR2 SASEGT. V lost 3 bases, J lost 3 bases, and 11 bases lay in between. This CDR3 spans 14 amino acids. CDR3 sequence: CASSDPGRDYGYTF. The CDR3 DNA reads TGTGCCAGCAGTGACCCAGGGAGGGACTATGGCTACACCTTC.

J is TRBJ2-6 and V is TRBV29-1, with D unclear. Germline V CDR1 and CDR2: SQVTM, ANQGSEA. Trimming left V 6 bases short and J 0 bases short, with 9 bases between. This CDR3 contains 14 residues. CDR3 loop: CSVTWSSGANVLTF. CDR3 bases: TGCAGCGTCACCTGGAGCTCTGGGGCCAACGTCCTGACTTTC.

The chain couples TRBV2 to TRBJ2-3; 8 positions agree with TRBD1. V lost 8 bases and J lost 2; bases outside the gene matches: 6. This CDR3 region has 14 residues. Per germline, CDR1 SNHLY and CDR2 FYNNEI. CDR3 nucleotides: TGTGCCAGCTTTGACAGGGGAGACACAGATACGCAGTATTTT. Translated, it gives CASFDRGDTDTQYF.

The chain is built from TRBV7-2 and TRBJ2-7; D gene uncertain. The V gene's germline CDR1 is SGHTA and CDR2 FQGNSA. The CDR3 has 14 amino acids. V shed 3 bases and J shed 2 bases, with 11 bases lying between them. The CDR3 here is CASSFQPKPYEQYF. The CDR3 nucleotides read TGTGCCAGCAGCTTCCAACCGAAGCCCTACGAGCAGTACTTC.

CDR3 bases: TGTGCCAGCAGCGCCAGGACTAGCGGGACCGAGCAGTACTTC. It encodes CASSARTSGTEQYF. The chain couples TRBV11-2 to TRBJ2-7; 12 nucleotides align to TRBD2. V lost 5 bases and J lost 6; bases outside the gene matches: 5. The CDR3 has 14 residues. CDR1 and CDR2 from the germline V gene are SGHAT and FQNNGV.

The chain couples TRBV15 to TRBJ1-2; D is unclear. Trimming pared 4 bases from V and 7 bases from J, leaving 10 bases between. This CDR3 has 12 residues. Germline CDR1 and CDR2: LNHNV and YYDKDF (reference sequence). CDR3 sequence: CATSIDLGGYTF. The CDR3 coding sequence is TGTGCCACCAGCATTGACCTGGGTGGCTACACCTTC.

The J gene is TRBJ2-5, the V gene TRBV12-3 or TRBV12-4, with D perhaps TRBD2 (7 bases). Deletions cut 1 base from V and 6 bases from J, with 15 bases between. The CDR3 length is 15 residues. The CDR3 DNA sequence: TGTGCCAGCAGTTTAGGGGGGGCAGCGGGAAAGACCCAGTACTTC. Encoded protein: CASSLGGAAGKTQYF.

The rearrangement uses TRBV19 and TRBJ1-6, with D hard to call. The length of the CDR3 is 15 residues. With 2 bases removed from V and 7 bases from J, the gap between germline ends came to 12 bases. Germline lookup yields CDR1 LNHDA and CDR2 SQIVND (reference sequence). The CDR3 nucleotides read TGTGCCAGTAGTATAATGCGGGCCGAGAATTCACCCCTCCACTTT. Translation: CASSIMRAENSPLHF.

The chain joins TRBV29-1 to TRBJ1-4; D unresolved. Germline V CDR1 and CDR2: SQVTM, ANQGSEA. Deletions cut 4 bases from V and 2 bases from J, with 5 bases between. The CDR3 runs to 12 residues. The CDR3 reads CSVGHTNEKLFF. The CDR3 DNA follows: TGCAGCGTTGGGCACACTAATGAAAAACTGTTTTTT.